The rows below give T cell receptor beta chains drawn from one sample of a study of read filtering for tumor transcriptome and immune sequencing. TCRdb passed the reads through MiXCR, listing each CDR3 protein once. The table has about 86,000 distinct CDR3 sequences, 9% to 15% seen once; the top ten hold more than 12%. The sequenced material came from a population of CD138-negative cells sorted from bone marrow. The receptor set was obtained from a donor at least 40 years old with multiple myeloma. CDR3s include the opening cysteine and the closing phenylalanine or tryptophan. A D gene is named only where the DNA matches it firmly. Clone size, where shown, is once, few, many, or a class for clones that have expanded.

size	D	V	J	CDR3	DNA
many	TRBD1	TRBV11-2	TRBJ1-6	CASSPQGDSPLHF	TGTGCCAGCAGCCCGCAGGGGGATTCACCCCTCCACTTT
many	NA	TRBV5-1	TRBJ2-1	CASSPRQTSSYNEQFF	TGCGCCAGCAGCCCTCGACAGACCAGCTCCTACAATGAGCAGTTCTTC
many	NA	TRBV5-1	TRBJ2-7	CASSLEVASYEQYF	TGCGCCAGCAGCTTGGAGGTAGCGAGTTACGAGCAGTACTTC
NA	NA	TRBV5-1	TRBJ2-2	CASAREGTGELFF	TGCGCCAGCGCTCGGGAAGGGACCGGGGAGCTGTTTTTT
many	TRBD1	TRBV5-4	TRBJ2-1	CASSLTAGGYNEQFF	TGTGCCAGCAGCTTGACGGCAGGGGGTTACAATGAGCAGTTCTTC
many	TRBD2	TRBV7-8	TRBJ2-7	CASSPGLARSYEQYF	TGTGCCAGCAGCCCCGGACTAGCCCGCTCCTACGAGCAGTACTTC
many	TRBD1	TRBV28	TRBJ2-5	CASSSGQGQETQYF	TGTGCCAGCAGTTCGGGACAGGGGCAAGAGACCCAGTACTTC
few	TRBD2	TRBV20-1	TRBJ2-7	CSARSGRRVYEQYF	TGCAGTGCTAGGAGCGGGAGGAGAGTTTACGAGCAGTACTTC
few	NA	TRBV27	TRBJ2-4	CASSLVDPGGKNIQYF	TGTGCCAGCAGTTTAGTGGACCCCGGGGGCAAAAACATTCAGTACTTC
many	NA	TRBV6-1	TRBJ1-3	CASMKDGLAGNTIYF	TGTGCCAGCATGAAAGACGGCCTCGCTGGAAACACCATATATTTT